This T cell receptor (beta chain) was documented in a study of beta chain features in type 1 diabetes. Study conclusions and caveats: Resolution of whether HLA type affects TCRB rearrangement was not achieved here. Researchers report that Type 1 diabetes patients had moderately but significantly shorter TCRB CDR3s across all four CD4+ subsets.

The trim removed 7 bases at V and 8 bases at J, leaving 10 bases unmatched. The CDR3 is made up of 13 amino acids. Germline assignment: CDR1 MDHEN and CDR2 SYDVKM. The investigators reverse transcribed all of the isolated RNA, so they sequenced expressed TCRB transcripts. TCRdb's table, derived via immunoSEQ multiplex PCR, lists solely in-frame clones and lacks some. The profile shows about 660,000 clones, roughly 13% of them singletons. The count of this clone is one. Its specificity is not known. This receptor was obtained from a man aged 18 to 30 with type 1 diabetes. Sequencing was performed on naive CD4+ T cells from blood. The chain is built from TRBV28 and TRBJ1-1; TRBD1 matches at 7 bases. The DNA for the CDR3 is TGTGCCAGCATGGGAGCAGGGGGGTTAGAAGCTTTCTTT. Protein: CASMGAGGLEAFF.